These T cell receptor beta chains were read from a single sample in a study of blood T cell repertoires in COVID-19. Produced via immunoSEQ multiplex PCR; TCRdb's table is partial and in-frame only. The sample holds approximately 82,000 clones, around 88% seen once. Sequenced input: PBMCs or T cells enriched from blood (not recorded which). The receptors originated from a woman aged 45-65 years with acute COVID-19. CDR3s include the opening cysteine and the closing phenylalanine or tryptophan.

CASSPRLEPYNEQFF	TRBJ2-1	TRBV4-3
CASSLGGPITINTGELFF	TRBJ2-2	TRBV2
CSVESSGRPNNEQFF	TRBJ2-1	TRBV29-1
CASSTQGARGYTF	TRBJ1-2	TRBV7-9
CASSMLTGNRNHSGANVLTF	TRBJ2-6	TRBV19
CASSFRLQGSYEQYF	TRBJ2-7	TRBV11-2
CASSQELAGELYEQYF	TRBJ2-7	TRBV4-3
CASSETPLAGGLTDTQYF	TRBJ2-3	TRBV2
CASSLVGTGNTIYF	TRBJ1-3	TRBV5-6
CASSLTGQWGQPQHF	TRBJ1-5	TRBV7-3
CSVEWGVNTEAFF	TRBJ1-1	TRBV29-1
CASGLLAGGTDTQYF	TRBJ2-3	TRBV12-5
CASSLAPTSGRETQYF	TRBJ2-5	TRBV7-2
CASSLMGGRAGETQYF	TRBJ2-5	TRBV5-4
CASSLVLRSTDTQYF	TRBJ2-3	TRBV7-6
CASSLLQGLTGELFF	TRBJ2-2	TRBV27
CASSLGRSISGNTIYF	TRBJ1-3	TRBV5-1
CASRFRGSGELFF	TRBJ2-2	TRBV6-5
CASRGTSGSNEQFF	TRBJ2-1	TRBV5-1
CASSAGQGAWETQYF	TRBJ2-5	TRBV2
CASSPGQGTDTQYF	TRBJ2-3	TRBV11-3